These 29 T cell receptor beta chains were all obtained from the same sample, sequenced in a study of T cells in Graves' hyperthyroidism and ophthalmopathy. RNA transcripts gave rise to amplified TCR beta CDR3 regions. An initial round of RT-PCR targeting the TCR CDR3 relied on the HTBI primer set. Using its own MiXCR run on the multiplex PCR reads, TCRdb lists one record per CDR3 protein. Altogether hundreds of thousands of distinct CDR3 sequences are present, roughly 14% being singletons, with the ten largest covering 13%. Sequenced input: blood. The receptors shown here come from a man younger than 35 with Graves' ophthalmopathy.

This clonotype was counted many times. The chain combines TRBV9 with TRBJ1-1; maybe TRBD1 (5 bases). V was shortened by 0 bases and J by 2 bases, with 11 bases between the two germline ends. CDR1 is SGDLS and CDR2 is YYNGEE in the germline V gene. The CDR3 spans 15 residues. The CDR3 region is CASSVAGRANTEAFF. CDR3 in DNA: TGTGCCAGCAGCGTAGCGGGACGGGCAAACACTGAAGCTTTCTTT.

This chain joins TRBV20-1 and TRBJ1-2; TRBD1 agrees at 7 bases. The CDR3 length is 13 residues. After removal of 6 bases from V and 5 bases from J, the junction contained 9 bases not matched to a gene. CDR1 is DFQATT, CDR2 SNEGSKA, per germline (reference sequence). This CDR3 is CSATDREVYGYTF. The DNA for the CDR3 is TGCAGTGCAACAGACAGGGAGGTTTATGGCTACACCTTC.

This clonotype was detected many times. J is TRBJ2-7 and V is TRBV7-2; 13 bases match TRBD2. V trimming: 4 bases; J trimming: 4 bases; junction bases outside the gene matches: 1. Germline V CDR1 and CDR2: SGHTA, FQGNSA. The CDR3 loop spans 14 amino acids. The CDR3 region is CASSWTSGSYEQYF. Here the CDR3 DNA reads TGTGCCAGCAGCTGGACTAGCGGGAGTTACGAGCAGTACTTC.

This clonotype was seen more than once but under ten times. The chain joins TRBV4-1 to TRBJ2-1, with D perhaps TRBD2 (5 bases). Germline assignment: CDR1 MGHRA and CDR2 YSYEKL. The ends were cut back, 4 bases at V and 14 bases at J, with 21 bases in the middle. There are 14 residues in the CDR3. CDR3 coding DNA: TGCGCCAGCAGCCCCTCGGCCGGGGAGTTCGTTAAGTTCTTC. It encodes CASSPSAGEFVKFF.

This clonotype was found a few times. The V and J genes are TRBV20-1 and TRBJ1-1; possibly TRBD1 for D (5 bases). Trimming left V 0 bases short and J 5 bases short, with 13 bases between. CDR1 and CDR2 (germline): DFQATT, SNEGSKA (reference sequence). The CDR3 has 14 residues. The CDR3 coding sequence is TGCAGTGCTAGAGATGACGGGGGGGGAACTGAAGCTTTCTTT. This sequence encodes CSARDDGGGTEAFF.

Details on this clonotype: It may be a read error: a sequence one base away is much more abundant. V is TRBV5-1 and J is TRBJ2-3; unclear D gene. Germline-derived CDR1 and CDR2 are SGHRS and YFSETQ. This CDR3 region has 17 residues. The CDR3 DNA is TGCGCCAGCGGCTTTGGTGATGGCGGACCCCCCACAGATACGCAGTATTTT. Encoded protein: CASGFGDGGPPTDTQYF.

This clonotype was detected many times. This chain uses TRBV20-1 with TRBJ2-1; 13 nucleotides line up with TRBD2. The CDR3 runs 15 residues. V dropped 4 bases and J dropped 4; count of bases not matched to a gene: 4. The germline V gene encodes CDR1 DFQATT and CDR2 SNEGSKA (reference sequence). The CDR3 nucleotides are TGCAGTGCTACACAGGGACTAGCGGGGTACAATGAGCAGTTCTTC. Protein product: CSATQGLAGYNEQFF.

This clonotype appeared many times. CDR3: CASSLTWDRAPGNEQFF. CDR3 nucleotide sequence: TGCGCCAGCAGCTTGACGTGGGACAGGGCCCCCGGGAATGAGCAGTTCTTC. The chain links TRBV5-1 to TRBJ2-1, with TRBD1 identical over 9 bases. V was pared by 1 base and J by 7 bases, with 12 bases of the junction left unmatched. This CDR3 has 17 residues. Germline values: CDR1 SGHRS, CDR2 YFSETQ.

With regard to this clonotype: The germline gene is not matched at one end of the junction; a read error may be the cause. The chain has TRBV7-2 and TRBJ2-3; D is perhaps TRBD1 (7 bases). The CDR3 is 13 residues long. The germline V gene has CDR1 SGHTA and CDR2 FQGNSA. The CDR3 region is CASNLDPRGAQYF. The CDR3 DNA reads TGTGCCAGCAACTTAGACCCCAGGGGGGCGCAGTATTTT.

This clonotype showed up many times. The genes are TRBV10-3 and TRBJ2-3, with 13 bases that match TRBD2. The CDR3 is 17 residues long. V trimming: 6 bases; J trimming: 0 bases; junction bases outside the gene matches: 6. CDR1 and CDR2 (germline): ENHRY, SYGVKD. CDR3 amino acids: CAIRGLAGVRSTDTQYF. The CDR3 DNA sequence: TGTGCCATCAGAGGACTAGCGGGAGTTCGGAGCACAGATACGCAGTATTTT.

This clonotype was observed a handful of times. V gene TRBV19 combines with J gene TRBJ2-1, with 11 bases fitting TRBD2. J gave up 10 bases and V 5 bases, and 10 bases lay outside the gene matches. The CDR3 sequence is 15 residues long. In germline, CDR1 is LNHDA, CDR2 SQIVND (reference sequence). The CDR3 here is CASSLLLLAGGEQFF. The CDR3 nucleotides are TGTGCCAGTAGTCTCCTTCTTTTAGCGGGAGGGGAGCAGTTCTTC.

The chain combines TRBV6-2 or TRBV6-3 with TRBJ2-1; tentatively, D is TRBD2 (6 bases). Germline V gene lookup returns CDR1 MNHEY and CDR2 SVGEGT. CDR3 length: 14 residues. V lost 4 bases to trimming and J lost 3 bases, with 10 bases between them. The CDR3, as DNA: TGTGCCAGCAGTTCGTTAGCGGTCTACAATGAGCAGTTCTTC. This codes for CASSSLAVYNEQFF.

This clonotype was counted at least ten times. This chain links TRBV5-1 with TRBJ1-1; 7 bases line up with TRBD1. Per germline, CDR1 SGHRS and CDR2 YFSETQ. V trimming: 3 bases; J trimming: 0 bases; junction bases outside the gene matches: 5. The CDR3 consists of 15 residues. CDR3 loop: CASSSSQGLNTEAFF. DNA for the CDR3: TGCGCCAGCAGCTCGTCACAGGGGCTGAACACTGAAGCTTTCTTT.

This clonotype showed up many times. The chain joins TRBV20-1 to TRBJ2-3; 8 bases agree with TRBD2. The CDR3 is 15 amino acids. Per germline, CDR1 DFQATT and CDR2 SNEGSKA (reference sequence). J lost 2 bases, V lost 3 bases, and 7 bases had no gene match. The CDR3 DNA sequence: TGCAGTGCTAGTTCACTAGCGGACCACACAGATACGCAGTATTTT. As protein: CSASSLADHTDTQYF.

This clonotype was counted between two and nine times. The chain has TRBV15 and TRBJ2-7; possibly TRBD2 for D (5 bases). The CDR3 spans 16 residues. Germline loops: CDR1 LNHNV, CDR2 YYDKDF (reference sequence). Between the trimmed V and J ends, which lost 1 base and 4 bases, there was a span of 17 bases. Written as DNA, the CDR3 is TGTGCCACCAGCAGAGCCCGAGAGGGTCCCCTTTACGAGCAGTACTTC. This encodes CATSRAREGPLYEQYF.

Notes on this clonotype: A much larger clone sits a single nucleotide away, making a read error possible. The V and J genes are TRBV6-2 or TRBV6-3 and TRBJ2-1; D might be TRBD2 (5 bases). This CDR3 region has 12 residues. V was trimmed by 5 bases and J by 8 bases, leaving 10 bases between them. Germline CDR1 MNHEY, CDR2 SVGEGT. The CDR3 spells CASSLLAHEQFF. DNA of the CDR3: TGTGCCAGCAGTCTCCTAGCACATGAGCAGTTCTTC.

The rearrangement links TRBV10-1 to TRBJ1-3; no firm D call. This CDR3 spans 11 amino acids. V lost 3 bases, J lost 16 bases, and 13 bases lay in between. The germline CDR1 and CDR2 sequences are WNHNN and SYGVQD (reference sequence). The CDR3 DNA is TGCGCCAGCAGTGACCAAAGCGTCATGTATTTT. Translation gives CASSDQSVMYF.

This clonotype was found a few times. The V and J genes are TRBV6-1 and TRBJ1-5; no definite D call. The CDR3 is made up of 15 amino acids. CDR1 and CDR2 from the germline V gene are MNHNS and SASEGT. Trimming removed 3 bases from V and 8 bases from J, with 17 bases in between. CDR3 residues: CASSDSVGAVEPQHF. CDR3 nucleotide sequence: TGTGCCAGCAGTGATTCGGTCGGCGCGGTAGAGCCCCAGCATTTT.

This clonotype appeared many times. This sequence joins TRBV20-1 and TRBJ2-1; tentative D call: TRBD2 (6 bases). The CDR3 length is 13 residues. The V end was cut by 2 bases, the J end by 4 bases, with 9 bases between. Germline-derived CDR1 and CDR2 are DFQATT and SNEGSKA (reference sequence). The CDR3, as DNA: TGCAGTGCTAGACTAGCGCGATACAATGAGCAGTTCTTC. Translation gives CSARLARYNEQFF.

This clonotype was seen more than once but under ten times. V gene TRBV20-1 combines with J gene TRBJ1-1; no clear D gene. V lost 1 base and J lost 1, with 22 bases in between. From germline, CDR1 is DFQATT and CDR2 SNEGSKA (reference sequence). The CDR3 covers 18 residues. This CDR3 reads CSARGNLRTANKNTEAFF. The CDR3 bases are TGCAGTGCTAGAGGGAACCTTCGGACCGCGAATAAGAACACTGAAGCTTTCTTT.

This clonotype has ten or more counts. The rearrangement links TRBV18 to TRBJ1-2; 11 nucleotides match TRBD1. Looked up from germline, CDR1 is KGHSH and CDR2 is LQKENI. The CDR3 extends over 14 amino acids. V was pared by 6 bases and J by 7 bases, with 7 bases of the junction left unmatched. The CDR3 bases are TGTGCCAGCTCCCTCGGACAGGGGGCCTCTGGCTACACCTTC. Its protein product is CASSLGQGASGYTF.

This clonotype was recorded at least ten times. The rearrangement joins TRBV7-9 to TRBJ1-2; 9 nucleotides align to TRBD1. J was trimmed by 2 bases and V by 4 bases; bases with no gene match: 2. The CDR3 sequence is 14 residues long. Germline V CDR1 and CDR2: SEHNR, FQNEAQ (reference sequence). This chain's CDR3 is CASSSGTGNYGYTF. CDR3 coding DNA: TGTGCCAGCAGCTCCGGGACAGGGAACTATGGCTACACCTTC.

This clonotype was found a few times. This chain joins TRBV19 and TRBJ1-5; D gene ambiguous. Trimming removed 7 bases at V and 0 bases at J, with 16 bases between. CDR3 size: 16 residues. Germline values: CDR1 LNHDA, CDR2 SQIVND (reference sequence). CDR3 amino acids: CASTKGHTYSNQPQHF. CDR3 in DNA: TGTGCCAGTACCAAGGGTCATACTTATAGCAATCAGCCCCAGCATTTT.

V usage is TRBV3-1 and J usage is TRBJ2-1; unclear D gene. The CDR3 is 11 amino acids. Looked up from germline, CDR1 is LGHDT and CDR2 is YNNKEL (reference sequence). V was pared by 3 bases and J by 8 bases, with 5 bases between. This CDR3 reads CASSHSHEQFF. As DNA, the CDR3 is TGTGCCAGCAGCCACTCCCATGAGCAGTTCTTC.

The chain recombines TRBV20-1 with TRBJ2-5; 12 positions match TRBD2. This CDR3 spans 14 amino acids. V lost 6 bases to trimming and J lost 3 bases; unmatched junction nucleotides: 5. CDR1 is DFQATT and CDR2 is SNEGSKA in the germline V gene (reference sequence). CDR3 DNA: TGCAGTGCGGTACTAGCGGGAGGAGAAGAGACCCAGTACTTC. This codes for CSAVLAGGEETQYF.

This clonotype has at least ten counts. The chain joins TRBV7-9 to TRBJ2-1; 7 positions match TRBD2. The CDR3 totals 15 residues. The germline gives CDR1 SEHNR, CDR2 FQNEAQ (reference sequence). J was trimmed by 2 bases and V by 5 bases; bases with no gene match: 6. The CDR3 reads CASSRPGTTYNEQFF. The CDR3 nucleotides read TGTGCCAGCAGCCGACCCGGGACTACCTACAATGAGCAGTTCTTC.

This CDR3 is CASSSRNTGELFF. The DNA for the CDR3 is TGTGCCAGCAGCTCTAGGAACACCGGGGAGCTGTTTTTT. The rearrangement joins TRBV5-6 to TRBJ2-2; no firm D call. This CDR3 has 13 amino acids. Germline V lookup: CDR1 SGHDT, CDR2 YYEEEE. The ends were cut back, 3 bases at V and 1 base at J, with 4 bases in the middle.

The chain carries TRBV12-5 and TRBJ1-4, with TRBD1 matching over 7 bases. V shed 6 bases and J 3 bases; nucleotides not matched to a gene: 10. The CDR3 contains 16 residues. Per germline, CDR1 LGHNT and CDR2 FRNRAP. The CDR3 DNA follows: TGTGCTAGTGGATCCGGGACAGACAGTGCTAATGAAAAACTGTTTTTT. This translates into CASGSGTDSANEKLFF.

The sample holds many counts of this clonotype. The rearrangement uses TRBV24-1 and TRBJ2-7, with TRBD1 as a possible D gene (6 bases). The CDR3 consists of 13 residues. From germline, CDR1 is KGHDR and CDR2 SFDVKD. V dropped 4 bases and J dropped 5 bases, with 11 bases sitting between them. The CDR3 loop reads CATSEDRFHEQYF. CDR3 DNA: TGTGCCACCAGTGAGGACAGATTCCACGAGCAGTACTTC.